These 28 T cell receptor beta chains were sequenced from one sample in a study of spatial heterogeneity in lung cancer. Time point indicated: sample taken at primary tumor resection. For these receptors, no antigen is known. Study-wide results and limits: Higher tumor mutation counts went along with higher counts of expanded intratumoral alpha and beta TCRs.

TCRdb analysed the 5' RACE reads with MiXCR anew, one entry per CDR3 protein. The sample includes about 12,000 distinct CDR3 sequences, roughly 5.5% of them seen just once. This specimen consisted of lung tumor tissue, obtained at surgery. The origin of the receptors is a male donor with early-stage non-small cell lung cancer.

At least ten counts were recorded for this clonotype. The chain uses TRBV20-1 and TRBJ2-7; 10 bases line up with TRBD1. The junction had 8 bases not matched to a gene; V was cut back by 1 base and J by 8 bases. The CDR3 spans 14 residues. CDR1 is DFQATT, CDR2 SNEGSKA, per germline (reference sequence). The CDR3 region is CSARVGTGAHQQYF. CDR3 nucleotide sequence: TGCAGTGCTAGAGTGGGGACAGGGGCCCACCAGCAGTACTTC.

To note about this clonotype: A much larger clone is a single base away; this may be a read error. The CDR3, as DNA: TGTGCCAGCTCACCTCAGGGCAGGGACGAGCAGTTCTTC. As protein: CASSPQGRDEQFF. The chain carries TRBV18 and TRBJ2-1, with D possibly called TRBD1 or TRBD2 (5 bases each). The CDR3 length is 13 residues. V gave up 3 bases and J gave up 10 bases, with 13 bases separating them. From germline, CDR1 is KGHSH and CDR2 LQKENI. The full variable domain, its missing parts supplied by reference TRBV18 and TRBJ2-1, is NAGVMQNPRHLVRRRGQEARLRCSPMKGHSHVYWYRQLPEEGLKFMVYLQKENIIDESGMPKERFSAEFPKEGPSILRIQQVVRGDSAAYFCASSPQGRDEQFFGPGTRLTVL.

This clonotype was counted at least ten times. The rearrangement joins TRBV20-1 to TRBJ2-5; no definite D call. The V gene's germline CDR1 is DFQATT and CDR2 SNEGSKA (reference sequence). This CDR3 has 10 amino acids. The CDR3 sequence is CRGLEETQYF. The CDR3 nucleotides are TGCAGGGGATTGGAAGAGACCCAGTACTTC.

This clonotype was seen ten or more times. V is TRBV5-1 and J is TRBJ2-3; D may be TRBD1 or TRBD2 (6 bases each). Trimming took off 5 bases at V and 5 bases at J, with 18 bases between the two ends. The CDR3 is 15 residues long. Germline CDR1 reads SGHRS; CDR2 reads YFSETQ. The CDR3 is CASRHGAQGGDTQYF. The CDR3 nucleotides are TGCGCCAGCAGACACGGGGCACAGGGAGGAGATACGCAGTATTTT.

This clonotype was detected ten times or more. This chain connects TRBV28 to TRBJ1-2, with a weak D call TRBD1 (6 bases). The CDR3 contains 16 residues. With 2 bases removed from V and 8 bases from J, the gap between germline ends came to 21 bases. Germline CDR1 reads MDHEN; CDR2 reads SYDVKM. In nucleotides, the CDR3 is TGTGCCAGCAGTTTACAATTCGGGGCAGGGGTGTACGGCTACACCTTC. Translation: CASSLQFGAGVYGYTF.

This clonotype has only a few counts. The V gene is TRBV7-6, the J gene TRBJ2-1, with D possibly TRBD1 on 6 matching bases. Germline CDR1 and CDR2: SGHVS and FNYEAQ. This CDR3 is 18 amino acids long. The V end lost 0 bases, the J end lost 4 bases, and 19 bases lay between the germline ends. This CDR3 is CASSLAIWRTELYNEQFF. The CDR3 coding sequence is TGTGCCAGCAGCTTAGCAATCTGGAGGACAGAGCTATACAATGAGCAGTTCTTC.

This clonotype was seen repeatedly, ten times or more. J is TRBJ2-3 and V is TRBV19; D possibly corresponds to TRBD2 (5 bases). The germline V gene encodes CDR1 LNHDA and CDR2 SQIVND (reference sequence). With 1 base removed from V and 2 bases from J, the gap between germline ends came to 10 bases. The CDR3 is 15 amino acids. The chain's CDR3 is CASSIGGRVTDTQYF. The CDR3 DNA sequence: TGTGCCAGTAGTATAGGAGGGAGAGTCACAGATACGCAGTATTTT.

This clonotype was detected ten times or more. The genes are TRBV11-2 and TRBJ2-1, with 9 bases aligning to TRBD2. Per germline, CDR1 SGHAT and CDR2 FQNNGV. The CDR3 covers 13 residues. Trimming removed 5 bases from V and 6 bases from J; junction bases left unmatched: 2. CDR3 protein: CASSLGLANEQFF. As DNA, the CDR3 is TGTGCCAGCAGCCTGGGACTAGCCAATGAGCAGTTCTTC. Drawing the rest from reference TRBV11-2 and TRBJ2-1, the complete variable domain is EAGVAQSPRYKIIEKRQSVAFWCNPISGHATLYWYQQILGQGPKLLIQFQNNGVVDDSQLPKDRFSAERLKGVDSTLKIQPAKLEDSAVYLCASSLGLANEQFFGPGTRLTVL.

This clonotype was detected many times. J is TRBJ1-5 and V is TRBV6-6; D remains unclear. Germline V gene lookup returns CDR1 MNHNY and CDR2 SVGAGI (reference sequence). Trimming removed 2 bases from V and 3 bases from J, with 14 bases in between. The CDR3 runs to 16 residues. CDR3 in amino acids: CASSYPLWRHNQPQHF. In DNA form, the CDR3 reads TGTGCCAGCAGTTACCCCCTGTGGCGGCACAATCAGCCCCAGCATTTT.

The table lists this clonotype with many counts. The CDR3 sequence: CASSPPSSWEQYF. Here the CDR3 DNA reads TGTGCCAGCTCACCACCTTCGTCTTGGGAGCAGTACTTC. The rearrangement uses TRBV18 and TRBJ2-7; D remains ambiguous. The length of the CDR3 is 13 residues. Germline CDR1 KGHSH, CDR2 LQKENI. V lost 0 bases and J 7 bases, leaving 10 bases between the germline ends.

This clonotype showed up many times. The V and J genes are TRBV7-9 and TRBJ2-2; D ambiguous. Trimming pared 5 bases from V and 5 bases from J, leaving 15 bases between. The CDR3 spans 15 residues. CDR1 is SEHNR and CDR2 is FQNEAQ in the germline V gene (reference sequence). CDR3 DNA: TGTGCCAGCAGCAAGAGGAACGTCATTACCGGGGAGCTGTTTTTT. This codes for CASSKRNVITGELFF. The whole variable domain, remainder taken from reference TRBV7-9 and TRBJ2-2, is DTGVSQNPRHKITKRGQNVTFRCDPISEHNRLYWYRQTLGQGPEFLTYFQNEAQLEKSRLLSDRFSAERPKGSFSTLEIQRTEQGDSAMYLCASSKRNVITGELFFGEGSRLTVL.

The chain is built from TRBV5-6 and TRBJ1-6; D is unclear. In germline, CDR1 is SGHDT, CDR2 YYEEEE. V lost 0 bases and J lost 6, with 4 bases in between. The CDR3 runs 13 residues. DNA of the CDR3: TGTGCCAGCAGCTTGGGGGTTAATTCACCCCTCCACTTT. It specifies CASSLGVNSPLHF.

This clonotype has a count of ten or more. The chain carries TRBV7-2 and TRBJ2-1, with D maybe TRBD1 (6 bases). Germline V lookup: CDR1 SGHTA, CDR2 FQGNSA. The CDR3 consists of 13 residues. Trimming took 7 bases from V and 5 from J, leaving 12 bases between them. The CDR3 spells CASNPDRNNEQFF. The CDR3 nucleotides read TGTGCCAGCAACCCGGACAGAAACAATGAGCAGTTCTTC.

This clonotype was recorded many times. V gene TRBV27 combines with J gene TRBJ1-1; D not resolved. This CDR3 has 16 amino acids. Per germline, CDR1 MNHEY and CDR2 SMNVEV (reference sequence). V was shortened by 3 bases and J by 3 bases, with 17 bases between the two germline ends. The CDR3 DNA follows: TGTGCCAGCAGTTTCGGTTTTCGGGGTTTCGACACTGAAGCTTTCTTT. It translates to CASSFGFRGFDTEAFF.

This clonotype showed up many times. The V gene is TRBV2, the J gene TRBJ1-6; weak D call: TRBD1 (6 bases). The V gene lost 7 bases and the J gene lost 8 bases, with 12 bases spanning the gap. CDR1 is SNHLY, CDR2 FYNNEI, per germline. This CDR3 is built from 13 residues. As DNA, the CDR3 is TGTGCCAGCACTGAGGGGGGTTATTCACCCCTCCACTTT. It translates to CASTEGGYSPLHF.

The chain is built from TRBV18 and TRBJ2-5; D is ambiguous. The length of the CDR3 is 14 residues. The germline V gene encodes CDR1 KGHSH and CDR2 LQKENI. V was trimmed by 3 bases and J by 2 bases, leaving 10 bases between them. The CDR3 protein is CASSPQYRQETQYF. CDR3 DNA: TGTGCCAGCTCACCTCAGTACAGACAAGAGACCCAGTACTTC.

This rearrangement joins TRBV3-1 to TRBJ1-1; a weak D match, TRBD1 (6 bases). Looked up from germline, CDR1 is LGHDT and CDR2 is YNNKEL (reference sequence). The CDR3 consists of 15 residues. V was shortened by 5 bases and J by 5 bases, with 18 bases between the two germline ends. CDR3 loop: CASSGGGLLGTEAFF. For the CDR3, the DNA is TGTGCCAGCAGCGGAGGGGGGCTCCTGGGAACTGAAGCTTTCTTT.

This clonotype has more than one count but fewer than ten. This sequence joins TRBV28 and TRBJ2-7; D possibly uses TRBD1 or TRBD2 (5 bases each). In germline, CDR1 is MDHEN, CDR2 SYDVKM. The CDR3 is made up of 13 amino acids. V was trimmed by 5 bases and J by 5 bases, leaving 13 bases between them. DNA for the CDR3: TGTGCCAGCAGTACCCCAGGGACCAACGAGCAGTACTTC. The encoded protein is CASSTPGTNEQYF.

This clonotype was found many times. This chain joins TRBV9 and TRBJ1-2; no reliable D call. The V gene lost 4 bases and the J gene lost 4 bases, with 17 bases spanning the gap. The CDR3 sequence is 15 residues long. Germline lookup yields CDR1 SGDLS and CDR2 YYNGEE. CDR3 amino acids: CASSPREAVIYGYTF. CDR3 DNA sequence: TGTGCCAGCAGCCCACGAGAAGCGGTGATCTATGGCTACACCTTC.

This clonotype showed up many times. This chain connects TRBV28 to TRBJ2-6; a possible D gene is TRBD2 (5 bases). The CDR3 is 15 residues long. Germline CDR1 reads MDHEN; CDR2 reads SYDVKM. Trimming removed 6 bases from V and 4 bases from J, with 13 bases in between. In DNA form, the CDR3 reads TGTGCCAGCAGCTGGACTGCCAGGGGGGCCAACGTCCTGACTTTC. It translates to CASSWTARGANVLTF.

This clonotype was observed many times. CDR3 sequence: CASGGGAEGYTF. The CDR3 DNA follows: TGTGCCAGCGGAGGGGGAGCGGAGGGCTACACCTTC. The V and J genes are TRBV28 and TRBJ1-2; D perhaps matches TRBD1 (6 bases). Germline V gene lookup returns CDR1 MDHEN and CDR2 SYDVKM. The length of the CDR3 is 12 residues. V gave up 8 bases and J gave up 8 bases, with 15 bases separating them.

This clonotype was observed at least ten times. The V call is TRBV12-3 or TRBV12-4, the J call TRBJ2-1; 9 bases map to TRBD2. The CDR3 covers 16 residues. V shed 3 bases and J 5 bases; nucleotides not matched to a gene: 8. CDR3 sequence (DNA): TGTGCCAGCAGTTTCCTCGGGACTAGCCCCCACAATGAGCAGTTCTTC. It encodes CASSFLGTSPHNEQFF.

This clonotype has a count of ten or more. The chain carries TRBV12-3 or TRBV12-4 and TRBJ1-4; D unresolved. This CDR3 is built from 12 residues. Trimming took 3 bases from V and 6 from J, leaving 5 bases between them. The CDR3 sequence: CASSFADEKLFF. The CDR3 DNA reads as TGTGCCAGCAGTTTTGCGGATGAAAAACTGTTTTTT.

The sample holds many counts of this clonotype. CDR3 sequence reads: CASSQDQLKGSNEKLFF. The DNA for the CDR3 is TGCGCCAGCAGCCAAGATCAGTTGAAGGGATCGAACGAAAAACTGTTTTTT. This chain connects TRBV4-3 to TRBJ1-4; D gene unclear. Trimming took 0 bases from V and 8 from J, leaving 19 bases between them. Germline CDR1 is LGHNA and CDR2 is YSLEER. The CDR3 is 17 residues long.

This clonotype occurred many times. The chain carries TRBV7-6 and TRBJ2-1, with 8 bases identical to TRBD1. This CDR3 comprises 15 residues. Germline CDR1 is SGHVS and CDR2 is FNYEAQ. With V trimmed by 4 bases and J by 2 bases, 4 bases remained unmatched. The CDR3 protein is CASSSPGQAYNEQFF. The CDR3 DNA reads TGTGCCAGCAGCTCACCGGGACAGGCCTACAATGAGCAGTTCTTC.

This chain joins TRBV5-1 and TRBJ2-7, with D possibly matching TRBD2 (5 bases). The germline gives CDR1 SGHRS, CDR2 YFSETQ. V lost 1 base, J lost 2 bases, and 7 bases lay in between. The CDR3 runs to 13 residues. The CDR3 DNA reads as TGCGCCAGCAGCTTGAATAGCGCCTACGAGCAGTACTTC. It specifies CASSLNSAYEQYF. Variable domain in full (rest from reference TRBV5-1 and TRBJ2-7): KAGVTQTPRYLIKTRGQQVTLSCSPISGHRSVSWYQQTPGQGLQFLFEYFSETQRNKGNFPGRFSGRQFSNSRSEMNVSTLELGDSALYLCASSLNSAYEQYFGPGTRLTVT.

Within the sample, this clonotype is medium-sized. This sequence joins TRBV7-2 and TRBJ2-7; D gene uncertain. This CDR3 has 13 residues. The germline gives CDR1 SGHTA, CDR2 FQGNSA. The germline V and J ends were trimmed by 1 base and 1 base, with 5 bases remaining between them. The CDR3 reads CASSLGRSYEQYF. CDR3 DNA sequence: TGTGCCAGCAGCTTAGGGCGGTCCTACGAGCAGTACTTC.

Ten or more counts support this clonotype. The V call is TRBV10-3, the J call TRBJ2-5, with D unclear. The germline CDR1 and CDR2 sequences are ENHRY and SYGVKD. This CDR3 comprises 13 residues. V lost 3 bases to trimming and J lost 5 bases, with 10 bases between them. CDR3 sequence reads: CAISEIGSETQYF. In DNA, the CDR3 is TGTGCCATCAGTGAAATCGGTTCGGAGACCCAGTACTTC.